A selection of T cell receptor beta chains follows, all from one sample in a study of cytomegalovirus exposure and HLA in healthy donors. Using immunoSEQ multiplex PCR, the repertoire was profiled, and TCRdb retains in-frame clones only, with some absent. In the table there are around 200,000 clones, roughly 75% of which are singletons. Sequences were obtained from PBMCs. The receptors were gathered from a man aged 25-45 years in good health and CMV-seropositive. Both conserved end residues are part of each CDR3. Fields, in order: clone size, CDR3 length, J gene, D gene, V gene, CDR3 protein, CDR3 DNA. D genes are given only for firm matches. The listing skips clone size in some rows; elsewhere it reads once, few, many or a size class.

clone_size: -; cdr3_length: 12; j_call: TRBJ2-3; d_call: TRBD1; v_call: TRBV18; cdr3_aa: CASSPQGDTQYF; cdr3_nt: TGTGCCAGCTCACCTCAGGGGGACACGCAGTATTTT
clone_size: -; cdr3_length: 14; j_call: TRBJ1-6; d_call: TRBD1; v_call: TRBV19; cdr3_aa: CASSMDRRDSPLHF; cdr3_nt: TGTGCCAGTAGTATGGACAGGAGGGATTCACCCCTCCACTTT
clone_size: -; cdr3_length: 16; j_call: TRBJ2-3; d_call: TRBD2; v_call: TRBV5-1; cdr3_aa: CASSSGLAGYTDTQYF; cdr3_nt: TGCGCCAGCAGCTCTGGACTAGCGGGGTACACAGATACGCAGTATTTT
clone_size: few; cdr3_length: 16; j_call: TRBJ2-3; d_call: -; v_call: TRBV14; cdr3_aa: CASSQGTSRVADTQYF; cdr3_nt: TGTGCCAGCAGCCAAGGTACGAGCAGGGTGGCCGATACGCAGTATTTT
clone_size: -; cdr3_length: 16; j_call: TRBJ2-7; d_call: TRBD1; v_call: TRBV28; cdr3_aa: CASSSEGQGDSYEQYF; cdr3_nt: TGTGCCAGCAGTTCAGAAGGACAGGGAGACTCCTACGAGCAGTACTTC
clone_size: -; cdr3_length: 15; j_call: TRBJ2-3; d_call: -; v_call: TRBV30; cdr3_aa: CAWRVQGASTDTQYF; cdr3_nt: TGTGCCTGGAGGGTACAGGGAGCTAGCACAGATACGCAGTATTTT
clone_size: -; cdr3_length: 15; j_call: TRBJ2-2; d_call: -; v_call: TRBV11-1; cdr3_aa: CASSFRHGDGGELFF; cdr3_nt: TGTGCCAGCAGCTTTAGGCACGGGGATGGCGGGGAGCTGTTTTTT
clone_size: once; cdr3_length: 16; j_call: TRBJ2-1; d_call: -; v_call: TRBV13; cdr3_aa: CASSESGMSSYNEQFF; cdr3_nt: TGTGCCAGCAGCGAGTCAGGGATGAGCTCCTACAATGAGCAGTTCTTC
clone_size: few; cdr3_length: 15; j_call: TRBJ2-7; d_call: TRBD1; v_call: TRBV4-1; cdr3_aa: CASRVRRQGDYEQYF; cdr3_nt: TGCGCCAGCAGGGTCAGGAGACAGGGGGACTACGAGCAGTACTTC
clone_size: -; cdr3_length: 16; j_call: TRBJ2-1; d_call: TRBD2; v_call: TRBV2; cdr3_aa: CASNLGLAGFYNEQFF; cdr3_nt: TGTGCCAGCAACCTGGGGCTAGCGGGATTCTACAATGAGCAGTTCTTC
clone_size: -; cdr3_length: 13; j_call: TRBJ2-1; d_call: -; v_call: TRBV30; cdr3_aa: CAWSVLSGNEQFF; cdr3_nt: TGTGCCTGGAGTGTACTTTCGGGGAATGAGCAGTTCTTC
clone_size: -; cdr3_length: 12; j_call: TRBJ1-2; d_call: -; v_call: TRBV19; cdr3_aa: CASSPTLGGYTF; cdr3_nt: TGTGCCAGTAGCCCCACTCTCGGGGGCTACACCTTC
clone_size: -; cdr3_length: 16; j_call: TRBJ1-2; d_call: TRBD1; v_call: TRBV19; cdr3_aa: CASSPRTGGRSYGYTF; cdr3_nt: TGTGCCAGTAGTCCTCGGACAGGGGGCAGATCCTATGGCTACACCTTC
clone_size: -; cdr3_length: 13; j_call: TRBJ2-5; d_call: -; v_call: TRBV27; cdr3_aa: CASSPPGQETQYF; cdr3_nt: TGTGCCAGCAGTCCCCCCGGCCAAGAGACCCAGTACTTC